The clone carrying this TCR beta chain came up a few times. Antigen unknown. TCRdb ran MiXCR on the 5' RACE reads and lists one entry per CDR3 protein. The top ten hold about 3.9% of the sample, which has tens of thousands of distinct CDR3 sequences, 8.5% to 10% seen once. The data originate from a study of early T cells in non-severe SARS-CoV-2 infection. Turning to the study itself: Sequencing of bulk RNA from unsorted whole blood was done, without chain pairing.

Study outcomes and limitations: Anti-spike CD8 responses were favored in VDJdb matching, and private and CD4 specificities were missed.

Trimming stripped 11 bases from V and 4 bases from J, with 11 bases between. Germline CDR1 SSHAT, CDR2 FNYEAQ (reference sequence). CDR3 size: 12 residues. This TCR derives from an adult who was a healthcare worker with PCR-confirmed SARS-CoV-2 infection or an uninfected control (not recorded which). V gene TRBV7-7 combines with J gene TRBJ2-2, with D perhaps matching TRBD2 (5 bases). Material: whole blood, obtained at baseline. The CDR3 DNA sequence: TGTGCCCTCACGGCGGGCACCGGGGAGCTGTTTTTT. Its translation: CALTAGTGELFF.